This entry describes one T cell receptor (beta chain). These data come from a study of cytomegalovirus exposure and HLA in healthy donors. The study ran its PCR with 60 Vbeta and 13 Jbeta primers. This table comes from immunoSEQ multiplex PCR, and its TCRdb copy is limited to in-frame clones, with some not included. The sample contains roughly 150,000 clones, more than 80% of which appear only once. The germline CDR1 and CDR2 sequences are MNHEY and SVGAGI. Trimming cost V 10 bases and J 2 bases, with 5 bases left between them. The CDR3 contains 11 residues. The TCR originated in a male donor in good health and CMV-seronegative. This chain uses TRBV6-5 with TRBJ2-2; no reliable D call. Sequenced input: PBMCs. CDR3: CANSNTGELFF. The CDR3 DNA reads as TGTGCCAATTCAAACACCGGGGAGCTGTTTTTT.